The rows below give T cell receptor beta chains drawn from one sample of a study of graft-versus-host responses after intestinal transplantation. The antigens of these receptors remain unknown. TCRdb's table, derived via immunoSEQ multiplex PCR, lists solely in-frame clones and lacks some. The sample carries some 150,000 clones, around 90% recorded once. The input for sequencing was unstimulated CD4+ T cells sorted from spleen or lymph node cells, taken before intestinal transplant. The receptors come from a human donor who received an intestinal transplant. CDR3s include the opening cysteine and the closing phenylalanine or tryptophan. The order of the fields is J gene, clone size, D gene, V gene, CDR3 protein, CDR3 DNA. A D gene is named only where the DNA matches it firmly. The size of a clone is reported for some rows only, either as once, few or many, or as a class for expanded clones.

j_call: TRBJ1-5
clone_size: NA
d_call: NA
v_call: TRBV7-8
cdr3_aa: CASSFKQGNQPQHF
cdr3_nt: TGTGCCAGCAGCTTTAAACAGGGCAATCAGCCCCAGCATTTT

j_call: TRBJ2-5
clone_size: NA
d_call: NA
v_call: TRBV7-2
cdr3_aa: CASSYYSSQETQHF
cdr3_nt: TGTGCCAGCAGCTATTACTCGTCCCAAGAGACCCAGCACTTC

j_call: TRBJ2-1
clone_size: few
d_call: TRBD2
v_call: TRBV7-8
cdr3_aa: CASELAEVYNEQFF
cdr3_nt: TGTGCCAGCGAACTAGCGGAGGTCTACAATGAGCAGTTCTTC

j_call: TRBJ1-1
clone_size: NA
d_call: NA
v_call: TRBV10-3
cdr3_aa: CAIRPGLVDRGTEAFF
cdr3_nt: TGTGCCATCAGGCCGGGACTGGTTGACCGGGGCACTGAAGCTTTCTTT

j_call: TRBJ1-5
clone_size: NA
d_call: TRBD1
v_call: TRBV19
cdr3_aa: CASRMTGNQPQHF
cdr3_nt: TGTGCCAGTAGGATGACAGGGAATCAGCCCCAGCATTTT

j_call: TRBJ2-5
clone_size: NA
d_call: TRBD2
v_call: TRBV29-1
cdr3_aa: CSASGLAGGPGETQYF
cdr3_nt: TGCAGCGCCAGTGGACTAGCGGGAGGCCCGGGGGAGACCCAGTACTTC

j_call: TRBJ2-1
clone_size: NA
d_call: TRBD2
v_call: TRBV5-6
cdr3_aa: CASSLLAGDRSSEQFF
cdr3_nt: TGTGCCAGCAGCTTACTAGCGGGAGATAGGAGTAGCGAGCAGTTCTTC

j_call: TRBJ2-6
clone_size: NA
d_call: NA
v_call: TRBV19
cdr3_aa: CASSAGANVLTF
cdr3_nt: TGTGCCAGTAGTGCCGGGGCCAACGTCCTGACTTTC

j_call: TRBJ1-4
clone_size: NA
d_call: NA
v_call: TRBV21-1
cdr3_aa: CASSARGGSNEKLFF
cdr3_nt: TGTGCCAGCAGCGCCAGAGGGGGGTCTAATGAAAAACTGTTTTTT

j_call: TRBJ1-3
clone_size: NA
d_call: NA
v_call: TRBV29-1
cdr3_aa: CSVGATGGNTIYF
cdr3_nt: TGCAGCGTTGGAGCGACTGGAGGAAACACCATATATTTT

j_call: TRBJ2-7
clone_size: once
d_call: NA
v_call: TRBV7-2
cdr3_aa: CATGGRDGLVSYEQYF
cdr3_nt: TGTGCCACCGGCGGCCGGGACGGACTCGTGTCCTACGAGCAGTACTTC